The 19 T cell receptor beta chains below come from one sample, sequenced in a study of cytomegalovirus exposure and HLA in healthy donors. Amplification used 60 Vbeta primers and 13 Jbeta primers. The table came from immunoSEQ multiplex PCR; TCRdb's copy has only in-frame clones and leaves some out. The data hold 160,000 or so clones, with 60% to 85% observed a single time. Sequences were obtained from PBMCs. The receptors shown here come from a woman aged 40 to 50 in good health and CMV-seronegative.

The rearrangement joins TRBV2 to TRBJ1-2; possibly TRBD1 for D (5 bases). The germline V gene has CDR1 SNHLY and CDR2 FYNNEI. Trimming removed 3 bases at V and 3 bases at J, with 5 bases between. The length of the CDR3 is 12 residues. For the CDR3, the DNA is TGTGCCAGCAGTGAGACAGACTATGGCTACACCTTC. It yields the protein CASSETDYGYTF.

The genes are TRBV6-4 and TRBJ1-1; no clear D. The V end was cut by 0 bases, the J end by 6 bases, with 11 bases between. Germline CDR1 is MRHNA and CDR2 is SNTAGT. This CDR3 is 14 amino acids long. CDR3 bases: TGTGCCAGCAGTGACTCGAGAGGCACCGCTGAAGCTTTCTTT. Encoded protein: CASSDSRGTAEAFF.

V usage is TRBV6-5 and J usage is TRBJ1-1; 9 positions match TRBD1. V lost 5 bases and J lost 3; bases outside the gene matches: 7. The germline V gene encodes CDR1 MNHEY and CDR2 SVGAGI. This CDR3 region has 15 residues. The CDR3 bases are TGTGCCAGCAGTAGGACTCGGACAGGGGACACTGAAGCTTTCTTT. Protein: CASSRTRTGDTEAFF.

V usage is TRBV5-1 and J usage is TRBJ1-1, with 11 bases matching TRBD1. The germline gives CDR1 SGHRS, CDR2 YFSETQ. V lost 4 bases to trimming and J lost 1 base; unmatched junction nucleotides: 9. CDR3 length: 17 residues. The CDR3 spells CASSAGQGAFRNTEAFF. The CDR3 coding sequence is TGCGCCAGCAGCGCCGGACAGGGGGCTTTCAGGAACACTGAAGCTTTCTTT.

The CDR3 sequence: CASSESGRGTQNTEAFF. In nucleotides, the CDR3 is TGCGCCAGCAGTGAGTCGGGAAGGGGCACTCAGAACACTGAAGCTTTCTTT. The chain joins TRBV10-1 to TRBJ1-1; TRBD1 might be the D (5 bases). V was clipped by 0 bases and J by 1 base, with 15 bases between them. CDR1 and CDR2 from the germline V gene are WNHNN and SYGVQD (reference sequence). CDR3 length: 17 residues.

The chain carries TRBV20-1 and TRBJ2-3; a possible D gene is TRBD2 (6 bases). The ends were cut back, 4 bases at V and 9 bases at J, with 11 bases in the middle. This CDR3 has 11 residues. The germline V gene encodes CDR1 DFQATT and CDR2 SNEGSKA (reference sequence). The CDR3 is CSAIEGRTQYF. The CDR3 region has the DNA TGCAGTGCTATAGAAGGGAGGACGCAGTATTTT.

The V and J genes are TRBV10-2 and TRBJ2-3; 8 nucleotides align to TRBD2. CDR3 size: 14 residues. V trimming: 10 bases; J trimming: 2 bases; junction bases outside the gene matches: 8. Germline V CDR1 and CDR2: WSHSY, SAAADI. The CDR3 spells CATKRGISTDTQYF. As DNA, the CDR3 is TGCGCCACTAAGCGGGGGATCTCCACAGATACGCAGTATTTT.

V and J are TRBV25-1 and TRBJ1-1, with D maybe TRBD1 (6 bases). There are 15 residues in the CDR3. V was cut by 4 bases and J by 5 bases, with 17 bases left in between. Per the germline V gene, CDR1 is MGHDK and CDR2 is SYGVNS. CDR3 in DNA: TGTGCCAGCAGTGGCCCCGGCAAGGGGGGGACTGAAGCTTTCTTT. This sequence encodes CASSGPGKGGTEAFF.

The CDR3 DNA is TGTGCCAGCAGCTTAGAGCTGAATACCTACGAGCAGTACTTC. Protein sequence: CASSLELNTYEQYF. The chain combines TRBV7-6 with TRBJ2-7; D is unresolved. The germline V gene has CDR1 SGHVS and CDR2 FNYEAQ. V lost 1 base, J lost 2 bases, and 9 bases lay in between. The CDR3 spans 14 residues.

The rearrangement uses TRBV6-1 and TRBJ1-5, with 12 nucleotides matching TRBD1. Germline values: CDR1 MNHNS, CDR2 SASEGT. After removal of 4 bases from V and 0 bases from J, the junction contained 1 base not matched to a gene. This CDR3 has 16 amino acids. This chain's CDR3 is CASSGGQGASNQPQHF. The CDR3 nucleotides are TGTGCCAGCAGTGGGGGACAGGGGGCTAGCAATCAGCCCCAGCATTTT.

This clone appeared once. The V gene is TRBV9, the J gene TRBJ1-2; D is undetermined. Per the germline V gene, CDR1 is SGDLS and CDR2 is YYNGEE. Trimming removed 0 bases from V and 4 bases from J, with 13 bases in between. This CDR3 is 15 amino acids long. CDR3 in amino acids: CASSVAQGGLYGYTF. CDR3 nucleotide sequence: TGTGCCAGCAGCGTAGCACAAGGAGGACTCTATGGCTACACCTTC.

This chain connects TRBV5-1 to TRBJ2-3; the match to TRBD2 covers 10 bases. The CDR3 has 15 amino acids. Germline V lookup: CDR1 SGHRS, CDR2 YFSETQ. V trimming: 4 bases; J trimming: 1 base; junction bases outside the gene matches: 3. In DNA, the CDR3 is TGCGCCAGCAGCGCAGGACTAGCGGGCACAGATACGCAGTATTTT. Translating it yields CASSAGLAGTDTQYF.

This chain connects TRBV15 to TRBJ1-5, with TRBD1 as a possible D gene (5 bases). CDR1 is LNHNV and CDR2 is YYDKDF in the germline V gene (reference sequence). The CDR3 length is 14 residues. V dropped 0 bases and J dropped 2 bases, with 5 bases sitting between them. CDR3 sequence: CATSRDRGNQPQHF. The CDR3 coding sequence is TGTGCCACCAGCAGAGACAGGGGCAATCAGCCCCAGCATTTT.

The chain combines TRBV11-2 with TRBJ2-1, with D uncertain. Germline CDR1 reads SGHAT; CDR2 reads FQNNGV. The CDR3 has 13 amino acids. The V and J ends lost 6 bases and 8 bases respectively, with 14 bases between them. The CDR3 DNA reads as TGTGCCAGCAGAAGCCCGTCGGTCGATGAGCAGTTCTTC. It is translated as CASRSPSVDEQFF.

The chain employs TRBV2 and TRBJ2-6; 7 bases align to TRBD2. Germline V gives CDR1 SNHLY, CDR2 FYNNEI. This CDR3 contains 16 residues. J was trimmed by 2 bases and V by 6 bases; bases with no gene match: 7. CDR3 protein: CASRGGWGAGANVLTF. As DNA, the CDR3 is TGTGCCAGCAGGGGGGGGTGGGGAGCTGGGGCCAACGTCCTGACTTTC.

The CDR3 bases are TGTGCCAGCAGCTCCTTAATGGGAGGAGACACTGAAGCTTTCTTT. Translation: CASSSLMGGDTEAFF. The chain links TRBV7-9 to TRBJ1-1; D not certain. The CDR3 spans 15 residues. Between the trimmed V and J ends, which lost 4 bases and 3 bases, there was a span of 15 bases. Looked up from germline, CDR1 is SEHNR and CDR2 is FQNEAQ (reference sequence).

V usage is TRBV20-1 and J usage is TRBJ2-1, with 7 bases that match TRBD2. The CDR3 has 11 amino acids. The trim removed 0 bases at V and 14 bases at J, leaving 4 bases unmatched. Germline loops: CDR1 DFQATT, CDR2 SNEGSKA (reference sequence). The DNA for the CDR3 is TGCAGTGCTAGAGATGGACTAGTGGAGTTCTTC. Residues: CSARDGLVEFF.

The V gene is TRBV5-1, the J gene TRBJ1-1; a weak D match, TRBD1 (5 bases). This CDR3 has 14 amino acids. Trimming removed 3 bases at V and 8 bases at J, with 17 bases between. The germline V gene has CDR1 SGHRS and CDR2 YFSETQ. The CDR3 region is CASSWGVADGEAFF. The DNA of the CDR3 is TGCGCCAGCAGCTGGGGGGTCGCTGACGGCGAAGCTTTCTTT.

This sequence joins TRBV27 and TRBJ2-1, with D possibly TRBD1 on 5 matching bases. This CDR3 contains 14 residues. Germline CDR1 is MNHEY and CDR2 is SMNVEV (reference sequence). Trimming removed 3 bases from V and 0 bases from J, with 6 bases in between. The CDR3 DNA follows: TGTGCCAGCAGTTTCCAGGGCTCCTACAATGAGCAGTTCTTC. Its translation is CASSFQGSYNEQFF.